The T cell receptor (beta chain) described here comes from a study of shared clonotypes between healthy human individuals. Whole-study results and caveats: Clonotype sharing across a few donors was observed for about 5.2% of naive CD4 clonotypes.

Points on this clone: No antigen is known for it.

The V gene lost 7 bases and the J gene lost 0 bases, with 16 bases spanning the gap. This CDR3 region has 15 residues. Germline V gene sequence: CDR1 MNHNY, CDR2 SVGAGI (reference sequence). Clones were read by immunoSEQ multiplex PCR, and TCRdb kept only the in-frame ones, dropping some. The table lists under 1,900,000 clones, approximately 98.5% of them singletons. The sequence came from a man aged 30-40 years in good health. The sequenced material came from naive CD4+ T cells sorted from blood. Stated subset: CD45RA+ positively selected. The chain joins TRBV6-6 to TRBJ2-7, with a weak D call TRBD1 (6 bases). This CDR3 is CASTPRDTSSYEQYF. The DNA of the CDR3 is TGTGCCAGCACCCCCCGGGACACCAGCTCCTACGAGCAGTACTTC.